Each of the 27 T cell receptor beta chains below was sequenced from the same sample in a study of cytomegalovirus exposure and HLA in healthy donors. PCR involved 60 Vbeta and 13 Jbeta primers. The method was immunoSEQ multiplex PCR; TCRdb's version includes in-frame clones alone and lacks a portion of them. The sample shows 150,000 to 200,000 clones, about 85% of them seen only once. The material sequenced was PBMCs. The receptors originated from a man younger than 35 in good health and CMV-seropositive.

The chain combines TRBV9 with TRBJ2-1, with 7 bases identical to TRBD2. The ends lost 3 bases at V and 2 bases at J; junction bases unmatched: 8. Per the germline V gene, CDR1 is SGDLS and CDR2 is YYNGEE. The length of the CDR3 is 16 residues. CDR3 in amino acids: CASSGRAGDPYNEQFF. The CDR3 nucleotides are TGTGCCAGCAGCGGGCGGGCGGGGGACCCCTACAATGAGCAGTTCTTC.

The J gene is TRBJ2-2, the V gene TRBV19; TRBD2 agrees at 10 bases. V gave up 8 bases and J gave up 2 bases; unmatched junction bases: 5. The CDR3 consists of 15 residues. Germline assignment: CDR1 LNHDA and CDR2 SQIVND (reference sequence). The CDR3 spells CASFSGGPNTGELFF. CDR3 sequence (DNA): TGTGCCAGTTTTAGCGGGGGGCCTAACACCGGGGAGCTGTTTTTT.

For this clone: Relative to the germline gene, one junction end is altered; a read error may explain this. The rearrangement joins TRBV7-2 to TRBJ2-7; D perhaps matches TRBD1 (5 bases). CDR1 and CDR2 from the germline V gene are SGHTA and FQGNSA. The CDR3 spans 16 residues. CDR3 sequence (DNA): TGTGCCAGCAGCTTAGAGGGGAATCTACTTTCCTGCGAGCAGTACTTC. Amino acids: CASSLEGNLLSCEQYF.

The genes are TRBV5-1 and TRBJ1-1, with D uncertain. The V and J ends lost 0 bases and 1 base respectively, with 7 bases between them. Looked up from germline, CDR1 is SGHRS and CDR2 is YFSETQ. There are 14 residues in the CDR3. The CDR3 here is CASSLGGANTEAFF. The CDR3 bases are TGCGCCAGCAGCTTGGGGGGAGCGAACACTGAAGCTTTCTTT.

The chain employs TRBV6-5 and TRBJ1-1; TRBD1 aligns across 11 bases. The CDR3 sequence is 15 residues long. V shed 0 bases and J 5 bases; nucleotides not matched to a gene: 2. Germline V gene sequence: CDR1 MNHEY, CDR2 SVGAGI. The CDR3 DNA is TGTGCCAGCAGTTACTCCGGGACAGGGGGTACTGAAGCTTTCTTT. Residues: CASSYSGTGGTEAFF.

This chain joins TRBV6-5 and TRBJ2-5, with D hard to call. V was trimmed by 0 bases and J by 5 bases, leaving 7 bases between them. The CDR3 is 13 amino acids. Germline V lookup: CDR1 MNHEY, CDR2 SVGAGI. The CDR3 DNA reads as TGTGCCAGCAGTTACTCCCCCAGGGAGACCCAGTACTTC. Its protein is CASSYSPRETQYF.

V gene TRBV4-1 combines with J gene TRBJ1-6; D is uncertain. This CDR3 has 16 amino acids. The V gene's germline CDR1 is MGHRA and CDR2 YSYEKL. Trimming removed 2 bases from V and 0 bases from J, with 8 bases in between. CDR3 region: CASSQSPGSYNSPLHF. The CDR3 nucleotides read TGCGCCAGCAGCCAAAGTCCCGGCTCCTATAATTCACCCCTCCACTTT.

Here the CDR3 reads CATSGAGGNQPQHF. The DNA of the CDR3 is TGTGCCACCAGCGGGGCAGGGGGCAATCAGCCCCAGCATTTT. V usage is TRBV2 and J usage is TRBJ1-5; D is perhaps TRBD1 (6 bases). The V end lost 10 bases, the J end lost 2 bases, and 15 bases lay between the germline ends. The CDR3 has 14 amino acids. Germline V gene lookup returns CDR1 SNHLY and CDR2 FYNNEI.

V is TRBV7-9 and J is TRBJ2-1; D remains unclear. This CDR3 is built from 12 residues. V lost 1 base and J lost 5, with 3 bases in between. CDR1 SEHNR and CDR2 FQNEAQ come from the germline V gene (reference sequence). The CDR3 reads CASSLDNNEQFF. The CDR3 DNA sequence: TGTGCCAGCAGCTTAGACAACAATGAGCAGTTCTTC.

The chain joins TRBV7-2 to TRBJ1-2, with TRBD1 matching over 8 bases. CDR1 and CDR2 (germline): SGHTA, FQGNSA. The CDR3 sequence is 16 residues long. The junction had 3 bases not matched to a gene; V was cut back by 0 bases and J by 0 bases. The CDR3 protein is CASSLAPGQANYGYTF. The CDR3 bases are TGTGCCAGCAGCTTAGCCCCGGGACAGGCTAACTATGGCTACACCTTC.

The chain employs TRBV7-9 and TRBJ2-7; D is perhaps TRBD2 (5 bases). The V and J ends lost 6 bases and 0 bases respectively, with 21 bases between them. The CDR3 covers 17 residues. Germline V CDR1 and CDR2: SEHNR, FQNEAQ (reference sequence). The CDR3 sequence is CASSFLRGLLPSYEQYF. DNA of the CDR3: TGTGCCAGCAGTTTCCTCCGGGGTCTCCTCCCCTCCTACGAGCAGTACTTC.

The genes are TRBV7-2 and TRBJ2-5; 8 bases align to TRBD2. CDR3 length equals 15 residues. From germline, CDR1 is SGHTA and CDR2 FQGNSA. The ends lost 5 bases at V and 5 bases at J; junction bases unmatched: 10. The CDR3 sequence: CASSSRRGGRETQYF. The CDR3 DNA reads TGTGCCAGCAGCAGCCGTCGGGGGGGGCGGGAGACCCAGTACTTC.

The rearrangement uses TRBV10-3 and TRBJ2-5; TRBD1 agrees at 7 bases. From germline, CDR1 is ENHRY and CDR2 SYGVKD. J gave up 0 bases and V 6 bases, and 4 bases lay outside the gene matches. The length of the CDR3 is 14 residues. CDR3 in DNA: TGTGCCATCAGCCCGGACAGGTACCAAGAGACCCAGTACTTC. This gives the protein CAISPDRYQETQYF.

The chain has TRBV5-6 and TRBJ2-1; D is unclear. The CDR3 contains 14 residues. Germline CDR1 and CDR2: SGHDT and YYEEEE. Trimming stripped 0 bases from V and 4 bases from J, with 8 bases between. DNA for the CDR3: TGTGCCAGCAGCTTGGGGCGGAGTTACAATGAGCAGTTCTTC. Its translation is CASSLGRSYNEQFF. Using reference TRBV5-6 and TRBJ2-1 for the parts outside the CDR3, the full variable domain is DAGVTQSPTHLIKTRGQQVTLRCSPKSGHDTVSWYQQALGQGPQFIFQYYEEEERQRGNFPDRFSGHQFPNYSSELNVNALLLGDSALYLCASSLGRSYNEQFFGPGTRLTVL.

This clone was picked up one time. The chain is built from TRBV6-1 and TRBJ1-5, with D perhaps TRBD1 (6 bases). Germline V gene lookup returns CDR1 MNHNS and CDR2 SASEGT. CDR3 length equals 13 residues. V was pared by 7 bases and J by 6 bases, with 13 bases between. In DNA, the CDR3 is TGTGCCAGCACAGACAGGATCGCTCAGCCCCAGCATTTT. Its translation is CASTDRIAQPQHF.

This clone was recorded once. The CDR3 DNA reads TGCAGCGTCAGGACAGTCATGAACACTGAAGCTTTCTTT. The encoded protein is CSVRTVMNTEAFF. V and J are TRBV29-1 and TRBJ1-1, with D perhaps matching TRBD1 (6 bases). V lost 6 bases and J lost 0, with 11 bases in between. Germline CDR1 and CDR2: SQVTM and ANQGSEA. The CDR3 runs 13 residues.

This sequence joins TRBV7-9 and TRBJ2-1; 10 nucleotides align to TRBD2. The CDR3 loop spans 16 amino acids. Germline CDR1 and CDR2: SEHNR and FQNEAQ (reference sequence). Trimming took 7 bases from V and 9 from J; bases not matched to a gene: 15. The CDR3 protein is CASTSRAGGPFGEQFF. CDR3 in DNA: TGTGCCAGCACTTCGAGAGCGGGGGGGCCATTCGGTGAGCAGTTCTTC.

This clone came up once. This chain uses TRBV2 with TRBJ2-5; the D is unclear. Germline V lookup: CDR1 SNHLY, CDR2 FYNNEI. The CDR3 contains 15 residues. Trimming cost V 3 bases and J 0 bases, with 11 bases left between them. In DNA, the CDR3 is TGTGCCAGCAGTGACGCAGAGAGGCACCAAGAGACCCAGTACTTC. Its translation is CASSDAERHQETQYF.

Points on this clone: Other nucleotide sequences in the sample specify the same CDR3. The V gene is TRBV5-1, the J gene TRBJ1-1; D gene ambiguous. V lost 4 bases, J lost 2 bases, and 9 bases lay in between. This CDR3 has 13 amino acids. Germline assignment: CDR1 SGHRS and CDR2 YFSETQ. The CDR3 region is CASSPTGNTEAFF. The CDR3 DNA follows: TGCGCCAGCAGCCCGACGGGTAACACTGAAGCTTTCTTT. Drawing the rest from reference TRBV5-1 and TRBJ1-1, the complete variable domain is KAGVTQTPRYLIKTRGQQVTLSCSPISGHRSVSWYQQTPGQGLQFLFEYFSETQRNKGNFPGRFSGRQFSNSRSEMNVSTLELGDSALYLCASSPTGNTEAFFGQGTRLTVV.

This chain joins TRBV27 and TRBJ2-7; 8 bases are a match to TRBD1. There are 15 residues in the CDR3. Unmatched junction bases numbered 13, after V lost 6 bases and J lost 6 bases. In germline, CDR1 is MNHEY, CDR2 SMNVEV (reference sequence). DNA for the CDR3: TGTGCCAGCAGCCCTACCGGGACAGGAGGTATCGAGCAGTACTTC. It translates to CASSPTGTGGIEQYF.

This chain uses TRBV6-1 with TRBJ2-7; TRBD2 is a possible D gene (5 bases). The CDR3 contains 14 residues. V was pared by 10 bases and J by 3 bases, with 19 bases between. Germline assignment: CDR1 MNHNS and CDR2 SASEGT. The DNA for the CDR3 is TGTGCCACGTTAACGGACCCCGAGGGCTACGAGCAGTACTTC. It codes for CATLTDPEGYEQYF.

J is TRBJ2-2 and V is TRBV29-1, with D unclear. This CDR3 has 13 amino acids. Germline values: CDR1 SQVTM, CDR2 ANQGSEA. V was cut by 4 bases and J by 0 bases, with 6 bases left in between. CDR3 loop: CSVVRSNTGELFF. As DNA, the CDR3 is TGCAGCGTTGTCAGGTCGAACACCGGGGAGCTGTTTTTT.

This clone showed up just once. The J gene is TRBJ2-1, the V gene TRBV7-9; perhaps TRBD1 as D (6 bases). The CDR3 is 15 amino acids. V shed 3 bases and J shed 6 bases, with 15 bases lying between them. In germline, CDR1 is SEHNR, CDR2 FQNEAQ (reference sequence). The CDR3 protein is CASSFRARGGNEQFF. The CDR3, as DNA: TGTGCCAGCAGCTTCCGGGCCCGAGGGGGCAATGAGCAGTTCTTC.

The chain is built from TRBV21-1 and TRBJ1-2; the table calls TRBD1, which could not be checked here. TRBV21-1 is recorded as a pseudogene. The CDR3 length is 11 residues. The CDR3 protein is CASSPGDGYTF. DNA for the CDR3: TGTGCCAGCAGCCCAGGGGATGGCTACACCTTC.

The chain uses TRBV10-3 and TRBJ1-1, with a weak D call TRBD1 (6 bases). V lost 11 bases and J lost 2, with 18 bases in between. The CDR3 runs to 14 residues. Germline V gene lookup returns CDR1 ENHRY and CDR2 SYGVKD. CDR3 loop: CAGQGGRGNTEAFF. The CDR3 nucleotides read TGTGCCGGGCAAGGGGGGAGGGGAAACACTGAAGCTTTCTTT.

CDR3 residues: CASSIAVLAGGGEQFF. The CDR3 bases are TGTGCCAGTAGTATAGCAGTACTAGCGGGGGGTGGGGAGCAGTTCTTC. The chain recombines TRBV19 with TRBJ2-1, with TRBD2 identical over 12 bases. CDR3 length equals 16 residues. J was trimmed by 10 bases and V by 1 base; bases with no gene match: 8. Germline loops: CDR1 LNHDA, CDR2 SQIVND (reference sequence).

On this clone: At one boundary the junction diverges from the germline segment, which might be a read error. The chain combines TRBV5-1 with TRBJ2-7; TRBD1 matches 7 bases. The CDR3 consists of 15 residues. The V gene's germline CDR1 is SGHRS and CDR2 YFSETQ. The DNA of the CDR3 is TGCGCCAACAGCCTAGGACAGGTTAACACCTACGAGCAGTACTTC. Its translation: CANSLGQVNTYEQYF.